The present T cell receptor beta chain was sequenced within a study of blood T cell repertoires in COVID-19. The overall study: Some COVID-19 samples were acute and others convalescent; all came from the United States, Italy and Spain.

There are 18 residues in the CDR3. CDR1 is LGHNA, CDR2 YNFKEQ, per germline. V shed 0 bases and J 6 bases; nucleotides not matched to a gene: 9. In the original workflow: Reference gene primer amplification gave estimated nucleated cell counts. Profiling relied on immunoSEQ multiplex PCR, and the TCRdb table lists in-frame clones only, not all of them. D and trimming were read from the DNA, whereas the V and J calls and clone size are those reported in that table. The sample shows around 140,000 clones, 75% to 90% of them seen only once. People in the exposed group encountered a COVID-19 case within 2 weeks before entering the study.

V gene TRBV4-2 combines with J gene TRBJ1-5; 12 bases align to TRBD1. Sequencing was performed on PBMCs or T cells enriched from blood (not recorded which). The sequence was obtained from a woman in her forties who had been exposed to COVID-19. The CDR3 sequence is CASSQEGPGQGAFQPQHF. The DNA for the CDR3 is TGTGCCAGCAGCCAAGAAGGACCGGGACAGGGGGCTTTTCAGCCCCAGCATTTT.